This TCR beta chain was sequenced in a study of T cell responses to AZD1222 COVID-19 vaccine. A word on this clone: The target antigen is unknown.

Overall study results and limits: Vaccine-associated CD4 TCRs ranged over spike, dominating at 160-218 and 743-854.

Germline V gene sequence: CDR1 SQVTM, CDR2 ANQGSEA. The ends were cut back, 0 bases at V and 2 bases at J, with 3 bases in the middle. This CDR3 contains 12 residues. TCRdb's copy holds only in-frame clones and misses some; the assay was immunoSEQ multiplex PCR. Of under 150,000 clones listed, 85% to 95% are singletons. The chain combines TRBV29-1 with TRBJ2-3; the D is unclear. The sequence was obtained from an adult in good health. The input for sequencing was peripheral blood, taken on day 0 of AZD1222 vaccination. CDR3 residues: CSVEEATDTQYF. In DNA, the CDR3 is TGCAGCGTTGAAGAGGCCACAGATACGCAGTATTTT.